This T cell receptor beta chain comes out of a study of cytomegalovirus exposure and HLA in healthy donors. Amplification used 60 Vbeta primers and 13 Jbeta primers. Some clones are missing from TCRdb's copy, which holds only in-frame ones; the method was immunoSEQ multiplex PCR. Of 140,000 to 150,000 clones in the sample, 78% were seen once. Points from the study as a whole: Association with HLA alleles at 0.05 false discovery rate was found for 15,000 to 20,000 TCR beta sequences in a later analysis.

Regarding this clone: As yet, its antigen is unknown.

Sequences were obtained from PBMCs. This clonotype was obtained from a female donor in good health and CMV-seronegative.

The CDR3 region has the DNA TGCGCCAGCAGCTTGGACTTATACAATGAGCAGTTCTTC. Translated: CASSLDLYNEQFF. The V and J genes are TRBV5-1 and TRBJ2-1; no reliable D call. Trimming stripped 0 bases from V and 4 bases from J, with 5 bases between. The CDR3 runs 13 residues. Germline CDR1 reads SGHRS; CDR2 reads YFSETQ.